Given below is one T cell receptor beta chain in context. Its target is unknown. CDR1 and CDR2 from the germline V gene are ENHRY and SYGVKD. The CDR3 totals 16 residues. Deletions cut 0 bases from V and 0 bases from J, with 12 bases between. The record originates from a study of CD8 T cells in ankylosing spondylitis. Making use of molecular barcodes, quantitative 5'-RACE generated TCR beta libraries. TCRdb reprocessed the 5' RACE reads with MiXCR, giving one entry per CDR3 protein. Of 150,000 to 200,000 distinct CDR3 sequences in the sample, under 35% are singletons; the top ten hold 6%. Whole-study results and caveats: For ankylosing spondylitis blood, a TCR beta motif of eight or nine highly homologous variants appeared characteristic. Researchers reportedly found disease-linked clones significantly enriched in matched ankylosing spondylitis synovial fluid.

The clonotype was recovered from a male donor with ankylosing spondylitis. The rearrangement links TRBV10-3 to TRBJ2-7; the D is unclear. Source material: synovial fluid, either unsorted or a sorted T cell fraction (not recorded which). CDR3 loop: CAISESGKKSSYEQYF. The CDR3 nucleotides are TGTGCCATCAGTGAGTCGGGCAAGAAGAGCTCCTACGAGCAGTACTTC.